This T cell receptor beta chain was sequenced in a study of T cells expressing NK-cell markers. Across the study: Researchers got TCR beta repertoires out of sorted CD3+CD56+NKG2C+, CD3+CD56+NKG2C- and CD3+CD56-NKG2C+ T cells.

The CDR3 has 14 residues. Each CDR3 protein gets one entry in TCRdb, which reprocessed the 5' RACE reads and gives no DNA. Its clone listing holds approximately 550,000 distinct CDR3 sequences. Concerning this clonotype: The antigen remains undetermined.

Study-wide findings and caveats: Similarly, these clonotypes led the CD3+CD56-NKG2C+ fraction as well in a handful of donors.

J is TRBJ2-3 and V is TRBV12-3 or TRBV12-4; checking the TCRdb D call of TRBD2 is not possible without DNA. This clonotype was sampled from a man aged 18 to 35 in good health. Sequenced material: blood T cells: a sorted CD56 or NKG2C T cell subset, CD4+ or CD8+ T cells, or bulk PBMC T cells (not recorded which). The chain's CDR3 is CASSFASGGDTQYF.